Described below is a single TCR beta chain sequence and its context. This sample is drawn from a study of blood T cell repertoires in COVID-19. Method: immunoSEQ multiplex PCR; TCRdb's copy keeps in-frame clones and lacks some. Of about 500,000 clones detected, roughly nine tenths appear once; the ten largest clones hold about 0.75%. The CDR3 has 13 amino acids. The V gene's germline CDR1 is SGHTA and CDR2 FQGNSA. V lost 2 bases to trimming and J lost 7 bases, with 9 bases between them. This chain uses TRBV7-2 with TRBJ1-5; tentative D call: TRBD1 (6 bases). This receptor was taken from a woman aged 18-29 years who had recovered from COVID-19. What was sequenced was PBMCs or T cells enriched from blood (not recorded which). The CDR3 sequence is CASSLRTEQPQHF. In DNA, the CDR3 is TGTGCCAGCAGCTTACGGACAGAGCAGCCCCAGCATTTT.